The sequence of this T cell receptor (beta chain) was determined in a study of T cell responses to AZD1222 COVID-19 vaccine. About this clone: What it recognizes is unknown.

Findings and limits, study-wide: Females outnumbered males among donors, who were mostly white British; clonal diversity was possibly underestimated.

Sequencing used immunoSEQ multiplex PCR; TCRdb keeps in-frame clones, though not all of them. Of about 120,000 clones listed, about nine tenths were seen once; the top ten hold less than 6.5%. The CDR3 sequence is 13 residues long. Per germline, CDR1 SGHTA and CDR2 FQGNSA. Trimming cost V 5 bases and J 2 bases; bases outside gene matches: 3. The chain recombines TRBV7-2 with TRBJ2-7; 7 bases fit TRBD1. This specimen was peripheral blood, taken 28 days after the second AZD1222 dose. The sequence came from an adult who received the AZD1222 COVID-19 vaccine. CDR3 nucleotides: TGTGCCAGCAGCACGGGACAGACCTACGAGCAGTACTTC. Encoded protein: CASSTGQTYEQYF.